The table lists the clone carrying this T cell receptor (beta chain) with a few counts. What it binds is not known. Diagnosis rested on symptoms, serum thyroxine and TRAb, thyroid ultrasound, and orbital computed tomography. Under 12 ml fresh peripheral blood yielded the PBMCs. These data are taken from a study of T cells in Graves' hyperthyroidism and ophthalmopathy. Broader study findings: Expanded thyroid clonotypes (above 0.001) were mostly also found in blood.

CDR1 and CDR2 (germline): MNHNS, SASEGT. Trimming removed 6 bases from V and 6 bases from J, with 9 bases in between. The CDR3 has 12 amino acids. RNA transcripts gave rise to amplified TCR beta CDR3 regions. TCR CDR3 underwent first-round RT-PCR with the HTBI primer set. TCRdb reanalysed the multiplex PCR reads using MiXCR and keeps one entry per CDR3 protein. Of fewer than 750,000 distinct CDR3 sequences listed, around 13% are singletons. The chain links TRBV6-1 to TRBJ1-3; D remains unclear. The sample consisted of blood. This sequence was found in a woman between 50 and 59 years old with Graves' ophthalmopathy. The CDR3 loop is CASSLTVNTIYF. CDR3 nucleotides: TGTGCCAGCAGCTTAACAGTAAACACCATATATTTT.